The 11 T cell receptor beta chains listed next were all sequenced from one sample in a study of PD-1 blockade in classical Hodgkin lymphoma. There was relapse after autologous stem cell transplantation in every patient, and there was variation in brentuximab vedotin exposure. PBMCs were thawed, and CD8+ T cells were then isolated from them by magnetic negative selection. Clones were read by immunoSEQ multiplex PCR, and TCRdb kept only the in-frame ones, dropping some. The sample has approximately 8,000 clones, about 82% seen once. This specimen consisted of CD8+ T cells from blood, obtained at baseline. Receptors were obtained from a human donor with classical Hodgkin lymphoma.

V gene TRBV2 combines with J gene TRBJ2-7, with D perhaps assigned TRBD1 or TRBD2 (5 bases each). The CDR3 contains 14 residues. Germline-derived CDR1 and CDR2 are SNHLY and FYNNEI. Trimming removed 6 bases at V and 2 bases at J, with 14 bases between. The CDR3 DNA follows: TGTGCCAGCAGGGGAGAGACAGAGACCTACGAGCAGTACTTC. Translation gives CASRGETETYEQYF.

This sequence joins TRBV19 and TRBJ2-7, with 11 bases matching TRBD1. The V gene end was trimmed by 6 bases and the J gene end by 11 bases; junction bases not matched to a gene: 9. The CDR3 consists of 13 residues. Germline lookup yields CDR1 LNHDA and CDR2 SQIVND (reference sequence). CDR3 sequence (DNA): TGTGCCAGTAGAGATATATGGGGACAGGGGGAGTACTTC. Protein product: CASRDIWGQGEYF.

The chain links TRBV28 to TRBJ2-3; 9 positions agree with TRBD2. The V segment lost 3 bases and the J segment 2 bases; nucleotides outside the gene matches: 6. The CDR3 has 16 residues. CDR1 MDHEN and CDR2 SYDVKM come from the germline V gene. CDR3 nucleotide sequence: TGTGCCAGCAGTTTGTGGTCTAGCGGGGTCACAGATACGCAGTATTTT. The encoded protein is CASSLWSSGVTDTQYF.

The J gene is TRBJ2-3, the V gene TRBV4-2, with 13 nucleotides matching TRBD2. Germline CDR1 reads LGHNA; CDR2 reads YNFKEQ. With V trimmed by 0 bases and J by 2 bases, 14 bases remained unmatched. The CDR3 covers 21 residues. For the CDR3, the DNA is TGTGCCAGCAGCCAAGATTCGGCGGTCGGACTAGCGGGGGCCAACACAGATACGCAGTATTTT. It translates to CASSQDSAVGLAGANTDTQYF.

This clone was detected only a few times. The chain is built from TRBV4-1 and TRBJ1-5; D unclear. The CDR3 sequence is 13 residues long. Trimming stripped 2 bases from V and 3 bases from J, with 5 bases between. Germline V lookup: CDR1 MGHRA, CDR2 YSYEKL. CDR3 in DNA: TGCGCCAGCAGCCAAAGTTACAATCAGCCCCAGCATTTT. Translating gives CASSQSYNQPQHF.

The chain is built from TRBV28 and TRBJ1-5; D is ambiguous. CDR1 is MDHEN, CDR2 SYDVKM, per germline. The CDR3 is 15 residues long. The V and J ends lost 1 base and 2 bases respectively, with 9 bases between them. The CDR3 nucleotides read TGTGCCAGCAGTTTATCACGCGAAGGCAATCAGCCCCAGCATTTT. Its protein product is CASSLSREGNQPQHF.

In its sample, this clone was seen once. This chain connects TRBV7-9 to TRBJ2-7; 7 nucleotides agree with TRBD2. Trimming took 6 bases from V and 2 from J; bases not matched to a gene: 4. This CDR3 has 13 residues. Germline assignment: CDR1 SEHNR and CDR2 FQNEAQ (reference sequence). CDR3 sequence reads: CASRDGLAYEQYF. As DNA, the CDR3 is TGTGCCAGCAGGGACGGACTAGCCTACGAGCAGTACTTC.

Details on this clone: An end of the junction does not agree with germline; a read error may underlie this. The gene calls are TRBV27 and TRBJ2-7; D unclear. Germline CDR1 is MNHEY and CDR2 is SMNVEV (reference sequence). CDR3 length: 13 amino acids. CDR3: CASSFSSSHEQYF. The CDR3 DNA is TGTGCCAGCAGTTTTAGTAGCTCCCACGAGCAGTACTTC.

This clone showed up just a few times. The gene calls are TRBV4-1 and TRBJ2-5; D might be TRBD1 or TRBD2, each matching 6 bases. V lost 1 base to trimming and J lost 2 bases, with 17 bases between them. The CDR3 sequence is 17 residues long. The germline V gene has CDR1 MGHRA and CDR2 YSYEKL. Here the CDR3 reads CASSQGVWGAVQETQYF. Here the CDR3 DNA reads TGCGCCAGCAGCCAAGGGGTATGGGGGGCCGTACAAGAGACCCAGTACTTC.

This chain connects TRBV2 to TRBJ1-4; 7 bases are shared with TRBD1. Germline CDR1 reads SNHLY; CDR2 reads FYNNEI. V lost 8 bases and J lost 2; bases outside the gene matches: 11. This CDR3 spans 16 amino acids. The CDR3 nucleotides are TGTGCCAGCGGGAGGCCAGGGGGGAGCACTAATGAAAAACTGTTTTTT. This encodes CASGRPGGSTNEKLFF.

The CDR3 DNA follows: TGTGCCAGCAGTTACGTCAAAATCCAAGAGACCCAGTACTTC. It codes for CASSYVKIQETQYF. The chain employs TRBV6-6 and TRBJ2-5; D not certain. The CDR3 extends over 14 amino acids. The V end was cut by 2 bases, the J end by 1 base, with 8 bases between. The germline gives CDR1 MNHNY, CDR2 SVGAGI (reference sequence).